This T cell receptor (beta chain) was recorded in a study of cytomegalovirus exposure and HLA in healthy donors. Germline CDR1 SGHRS, CDR2 YFSETQ. The CDR3 consists of 14 residues. The PCR contained 60 Vbeta and 13 Jbeta primers. Produced via immunoSEQ multiplex PCR; TCRdb's table is partial and in-frame only. The table includes about 150,000 clones, about two thirds detected once. This clone has only one observation. The sequencing input was PBMCs. The TCR was taken from a man aged 50 to 59 in good health and CMV-seropositive. This chain joins TRBV5-1 and TRBJ2-5, with 8 bases matching TRBD1. The J call may be wrong; the DNA end is better matched by TRBJ2-7. CDR3 region: CASSLGQGADEQYF. The CDR3 DNA sequence: TGCGCCAGCAGCTTGGGCCAGGGGGCTGACGAGCAGTACTTC.